These T cell receptor beta chains were read from a single sample in a study of shared clonotypes between healthy human individuals. Libraries were prepared by immunoSEQ multiplex PCR; TCRdb keeps only in-frame clonotypes and omits some of them. The table has about 1 million clones, 75% seen once. Sequencing was done on a sample of memory CD4+ T cells sorted from blood. The receptors come from a young man in good health. Both conserved end residues are part of each CDR3. The order of the fields is D gene, V gene, J gene, clone size, CDR3 DNA, CDR3 protein. A D gene is named only where the DNA matches it firmly. Where a row states a size, it is once, few, many or the class of an expanded clone; other rows omit it.

.,TRBV2,TRBJ2-2,.,TGTGCCAAGAGAAGCTTGAACACCGGGGAGCTGTTTTTT,CAKRSLNTGELFF
.,TRBV4-1,TRBJ2-5,.,TGCGCCAGCAGCCAAGAAGTGCATCTTACGGAGACCCAGTACTTC,CASSQEVHLTETQYF
.,TRBV29-1,TRBJ2-1,.,TGCAGCGGTGTGGAGGGGGTTTCCTACAATGAGCAGTTCTTC,CSGVEGVSYNEQFF
.,TRBV7-2,TRBJ1-1,.,TGTGCCAGCAGCCCCGCGGGTTTGACCACTGAAGCTTTCTTT,CASSPAGLTTEAFF
.,TRBV5-1,TRBJ2-2,.,TGCGCCAGCAGCTCCGCTCGCAGCCGGGGCACCGGGGAGCTGTTTTTT,CASSSARSRGTGELFF
.,TRBV14,TRBJ2-3,.,TGTGCCAGCAGCCAAGCCGGGGGCGCCGATACGCAGTATTTT,CASSQAGGADTQYF
TRBD1,TRBV5-6,TRBJ2-5,.,TGTGCCAGCAGCCTCACAGGGGGCGGGTCCCAAGAGACCCAGTACTTC,CASSLTGGGSQETQYF
.,TRBV11-2,TRBJ2-3,.,TGTGCCAGCAGCTTTCAAGGGGGAGGGCCAGCGGGCACAGATACGCAGTATTTT,CASSFQGGGPAGTDTQYF
TRBD1,TRBV5-1,TRBJ1-1,.,TGCGCCAGCAGTTCAAAGGGACAGGGGACTGAAGCTTTCTTT,CASSSKGQGTEAFF
.,TRBV7-6,TRBJ2-5,.,TGTGCCAGCAGCTTAGCAGGGGTTGGGGAGACCCAGTACTTC,CASSLAGVGETQYF
.,TRBV7-9,TRBJ2-2,.,TGTGCCAGCAGCTTACCATTGAACACCGGGGAGCTGTTTTTT,CASSLPLNTGELFF
TRBD1,TRBV5-4,TRBJ2-5,.,TGTGCCAGCAGCCTCCGCTCGACAGGGGGAGGGGAGACCCAGTACTTC,CASSLRSTGGGETQYF
.,TRBV6-5,TRBJ1-1,.,TGTGCCAGCAGTTCCGAGACAGGCCGGGGGGCTGAAGCTTTCTTT,CASSSETGRGAEAFF
TRBD2,TRBV6-5,TRBJ2-1,.,TGTGCCAGCAGAGATGGGACTAGTACGGGTGAGCAGTTCTTC,CASRDGTSTGEQFF
TRBD1,TRBV25-1,TRBJ2-2,.,TGTGCCAGCAGTGACGGACAGGCGAACACCGGGGAGCTGTTTTTT,CASSDGQANTGELFF
.,TRBV6-5,TRBJ1-1,.,TGTGCCAGCAGCGATCCCCAGGCTGAAGCTTTCTTT,CASSDPQAEAFF
.,TRBV5-4,TRBJ2-7,few,TGTGCCAGCAGCTCAGGCCCCTACGAGCAGTACTTC,CASSSGPYEQYF
TRBD1,TRBV27,TRBJ1-5,.,TGTGCCCAAAAACGGACAGGGTCCCCTTGCAGTAATCAGCCCCAGCATTTT,CAQKRTGSPCSNQPQHF
.,TRBV5-1,TRBJ2-2,.,TGCGCCAGCAGCCTTCAGGACCCGGCCGGGGAGCTGTTTTTT,CASSLQDPAGELFF
.,TRBV18,TRBJ1-6,few,TGTGCCAGCTCCGAAAAACTGAATTCACCCCTCCACTTT,CASSEKLNSPLHF
.,TRBV5-1,TRBJ2-5,.,TGCGCCAGCAGCTGGCCGGCGGAAGAGACCCAGTACTTC,CASSWPAEETQYF
.,TRBV7-2,TRBJ2-1,.,TGTGCCAGCAGCTTAGCCCCCGTTATGGGGAATGAGCAGTTCTTC,CASSLAPVMGNEQFF
.,TRBV27,TRBJ2-7,.,TGTGCCAGCAGTTTATCCGGGACGGTACCCTACGAGCAGTACTTC,CASSLSGTVPYEQYF
TRBD2,TRBV10-1,TRBJ2-3,.,TGCGCCAGTAGTGAGGAGCGGGGATCCACAGATACGCAGTATTTT,CASSEERGSTDTQYF
TRBD2,TRBV5-1,TRBJ2-3,many,TGCGCCAGCAGCTTATCCCCGACTAGCGGGGGGCTCACAGATACGCAGTATTTT,CASSLSPTSGGLTDTQYF
TRBD1,TRBV18,TRBJ2-4,.,TGTGCCAGCTCACCACCCGGGACAGGGAGTGACATTCAGTACTTC,CASSPPGTGSDIQYF
.,TRBV2,TRBJ1-2,.,TGTGCCAGCGTGGAGGAGCAGGGCGGAGGTGGCTACACCTTC,CASVEEQGGGGYTF
.,TRBV1,TRBJ1-2,.,TGCACCAGCAGGCTACGGCTGCGAAAGACCTATGGCTACACCTTC,CTSRLRLRKTYGYTF
.,TRBV9,TRBJ1-5,.,TGTGCCAGCAGCGTAGAGGGGGGGCCCCAGCATTTT,CASSVEGGPQHF
TRBD2,TRBV5-1,TRBJ2-7,.,TGCGCCAGCGGTAGCGGGCCCACCTACGAGCAGTACTTC,CASGSGPTYEQYF
TRBD2,TRBV5-1,TRBJ2-3,.,TGCGCCAGCAGCCCCGAGGCGCGGGGGGGGACAGATACGCAGTATTTT,CASSPEARGGTDTQYF
.,TRBV5-6,TRBJ2-3,.,TGTGCCAGCAGGCCCGGCTGGGCGGGCACAGATACGCAGTATTTT,CASRPGWAGTDTQYF
.,TRBV5-1,TRBJ1-6,once,TGCGCCAGCAGCTTGGAAATTAATTCACCCCTCCACTTT,CASSLEINSPLHF
.,TRBV6-1,TRBJ2-3,few,TGTGCCAGCAGTGAAGCGCTTGGGGCTCGAAGCACAGATACGCAGTATTTT,CASSEALGARSTDTQYF
TRBD1,TRBV6-5,TRBJ1-6,.,TGTGCCAGCAGCGCCGTGGGGACAGGCAATTCACCCCTCCACTTT,CASSAVGTGNSPLHF
TRBD2,TRBV6-6,TRBJ2-1,.,TGTGCCAGCAGTCCGGGACTAGCATTGCATGAGCAGTTCTTC,CASSPGLALHEQFF
.,TRBV4-1,TRBJ1-6,.,TGCGCCAGCAGCCAAGAGTCCCCGGTTCCGAGCTCCTATAATTCACCCCTCCACTTT,CASSQESPVPSSYNSPLHF
.,TRBV10-2,TRBJ1-1,.,TGCGCCAGCAGCAGGGAGATGAACACTGAAGCTTTCTTT,CASSREMNTEAFF
.,TRBV2,TRBJ2-7,.,TGTGCCAGCAGTGTCGAGTGGGATTTCTACGAGCAGTACTTC,CASSVEWDFYEQYF
.,TRBV16,TRBJ1-2,.,TGTGCCAGCAGCCAATCGGAAAGCAGGGCCTATGGCTACACCTTC,CASSQSESRAYGYTF
.,TRBV9,TRBJ1-3,.,TGTGCCAGCAGCGAGTTGACAGCGGCTGGAAACACCATATATTTT,CASSELTAAGNTIYF
TRBD2,TRBV2,TRBJ2-1,.,TGTGCCAGCAAGTCCGGGCGGGGGTACAATGAGCAGTTCTTC,CASKSGRGYNEQFF
TRBD1,TRBV19,TRBJ1-5,.,TGTGCCAGTAGTGACAGGGCTAGCAATCAGCCCCAGCATTTT,CASSDRASNQPQHF
TRBD1,TRBV28,TRBJ1-5,few,TGTGCCAGCAGAAATGGACAGGGGTTCAATCAGCCCCAGCATTTT,CASRNGQGFNQPQHF
.,TRBV7-2,TRBJ2-1,.,TGTGCCAGCAGCCGGGACGGCTTCAATGAGCAGTTCTTC,CASSRDGFNEQFF
.,TRBV6-6,TRBJ1-6,few,TGTGCCAGCAGTTACTCTCTTGGGGGGGAGGACTCACCCCTCCACTTT,CASSYSLGGEDSPLHF